This TCR beta chain was sequenced for a study of Ad26.COV2.S vaccination and SARS-CoV-2 variants. Turning to the study itself: Donor was one of the participants in the Ad26.COV2.S arm of the COV1001 trial. The study, taken as a whole, reports: Substantial breadth was reportedly displayed by spike-specific CD8+ and CD4+ T cell responses after vaccination. Comparable non-spike TCR breadth was observed in vaccine and placebo recipients. Estimates derived from TCR breadth and depth analyses may have underestimated total T cell responses.

At least ten counts were recorded for this clone. Its antigen is undetermined. The same CDR3 arises from other DNA sequences in this sample as well. Measured with immunoSEQ multiplex PCR; TCRdb has only the in-frame clones, and not every one. The sample shows approximately 480,000 clones, 87% of them seen only once. Regarding treatment: some 20 received Ad26.COV2.S at low or high dose, single or two shots; roughly 5 received placebo; per-sample allocation not given. Day 63 after the first injection of vaccine or placebo was the sampling time. The CDR3 has 16 amino acids. V was shortened by 0 bases and J by 0 bases, with 11 bases between the two germline ends. Germline V gene sequence: CDR1 MGHRA, CDR2 YSYEKL.

J is TRBJ1-2 and V is TRBV4-1; the D gene is possibly TRBD1 (5 bases). The source is a person between 18 and 59 years old who received the Ad26.COV2.S COVID-19 vaccine or a placebo. The input for sequencing was peripheral blood, taken in a trial of Ad26.COV2.S vaccine versus placebo. The DNA for the CDR3 is TGCGCCAGCAGCCAAGAACCCAGGGCGACTAACTATGGCTACACCTTC. Residues: CASSQEPRATNYGYTF.